The 17 T cell receptor beta chains below were found in one sample sequenced in a study of T cell repertoires in cytomegalovirus infection. TCRdb re-called the reads through MiXCR, storing one row per CDR3 protein. The sample lists about 180,000 distinct CDR3 sequences, roughly a fifth seen once, with 20% to 30% in the top ten. The antigens for these receptors are not known. The source was CD8+ T cells from cultured PBMCs, collected from culture after CMV antigen stimulation. The receptors stem from a human donor in good health (CMV status not recorded). Some clones in this sample may be carry-over from other donors' samples.

This clonotype has only a few counts. The rearrangement links TRBV7-2 to TRBJ2-7; D tentatively reads TRBD1 or TRBD2 (6 bases each). Between the trimmed V and J ends, which lost 0 bases and 6 bases, there was a span of 12 bases. CDR3 length equals 14 residues. Germline V gives CDR1 SGHTA, CDR2 FQGNSA. The DNA for the CDR3 is TGTGCCAGCAGCTTAGCGCGTGGGGGGCGCGAGCAGTACTTC. It is translated as CASSLARGGREQYF.

The chain employs TRBV12-5 and TRBJ2-3; 7 bases agree with TRBD1. The trim removed 6 bases at V and 2 bases at J, leaving 11 bases unmatched. Germline assignment: CDR1 LGHNT and CDR2 FRNRAP. This CDR3 has 16 residues. The CDR3: CASGNQGEALTDTQYF. The CDR3 nucleotides are TGTGCTAGTGGGAATCAGGGGGAAGCCCTCACAGATACGCAGTATTTT.

The chain links TRBV4-1 to TRBJ2-3, with 7 bases that match TRBD2. The CDR3 has 16 residues. J was trimmed by 0 bases and V by 0 bases; bases with no gene match: 3. Per germline, CDR1 MGHRA and CDR2 YSYEKL. In DNA form, the CDR3 reads TGCGCCAGCAGCCAAGATAGTAGCGGGAGCACAGATACGCAGTATTTT. It encodes CASSQDSSGSTDTQYF.

This clonotype has more than one count but fewer than ten. This sequence joins TRBV7-8 and TRBJ2-5; D is uncertain. CDR1 and CDR2 from the germline V gene are SGHVS and FQNEAQ. With 5 bases removed from V and 3 bases from J, the gap between germline ends came to 10 bases. The CDR3 runs 13 residues. The DNA of the CDR3 is TGTGCCAGCAGCGCTCCCCTTGAAGAGACCCAGTACTTC. This translates into CASSAPLEETQYF.

The chain uses TRBV20-1 and TRBJ2-7, with TRBD1 matching 7 bases. V was clipped by 5 bases and J by 5 bases; unmatched bases: 6. In germline, CDR1 is DFQATT, CDR2 SNEGSKA (reference sequence). CDR3 length equals 12 residues. The CDR3 DNA reads as TGCAGTGCTCATGAAACAGGGGACGAGCAGTACTTC. Protein product: CSAHETGDEQYF.

This clonotype has more than one count but fewer than ten. This rearrangement joins TRBV7-2 to TRBJ1-5, with TRBD1 matching 8 bases. This CDR3 is 15 amino acids long. Per germline, CDR1 SGHTA and CDR2 FQGNSA. The V gene end was trimmed by 7 bases and the J gene end by 2 bases; junction bases not matched to a gene: 7. The CDR3 region has the DNA TGTGCCAGCACAACGGGACAGGCTCGCAATCAGCCCCAGCATTTT. Translating it yields CASTTGQARNQPQHF.

V and J are TRBV9 and TRBJ2-3; 8 nucleotides match TRBD1. Germline CDR1 reads SGDLS; CDR2 reads YYNGEE. The CDR3 runs to 17 residues. Trimming at V came to 3 bases and at J to 1 base, leaving 10 bases not matched to a gene. The chain's CDR3 is CASSALPGQEGTDTQYF. CDR3 DNA sequence: TGTGCCAGCAGCGCCCTTCCGGGACAGGAGGGCACAGATACGCAGTATTTT.

About this clonotype: One end of the junction varies from germline; a read error may be responsible. J is TRBJ1-1 and V is TRBV4-1, with D unresolved. CDR3 size: 13 residues. Germline CDR1 and CDR2: MGHRA and YSYEKL. This chain's CDR3 is CASSQTVMNTEAF. The CDR3 DNA sequence: TGCGCCAGCAGCCAAACTGTCATGAACACTGAAGCTTTT.

A note on this clonotype: Mismatch with germline at one junction end may stem from a read error. The J gene is TRBJ1-1, the V gene TRBV6-2 or TRBV6-3; TRBD1 is a possible D gene (5 bases). CDR1 MNHEY and CDR2 SVGEGT come from the germline V gene. This CDR3 comprises 13 residues. The CDR3 bases are TGTGACAGCACCGGGCAGGGAAACACTGAAGCTTTCTTT. Translating it yields CDSTGQGNTEAFF.

This clonotype was seen a handful of times. The chain links TRBV4-1 to TRBJ2-6; 7 positions agree with TRBD1. The ends lost 4 bases at V and 2 bases at J; junction bases unmatched: 8. The V gene's germline CDR1 is MGHRA and CDR2 YSYEKL. The CDR3 extends over 17 amino acids. CDR3 DNA: TGCGCCAGCAGCCCAGGGGCAAGGGGGCCTGGGGCCAACGTCCTGACTTTC. Translated: CASSPGARGPGANVLTF.

The chain carries TRBV7-9 and TRBJ1-5; 8 nucleotides align to TRBD1. CDR1 and CDR2 (germline): SEHNR, FQNEAQ (reference sequence). V dropped 5 bases and J dropped 3; count of bases not matched to a gene: 3. This CDR3 has 14 residues. CDR3: CASSQTGVNQPQHF. The CDR3 coding sequence is TGTGCCAGCAGCCAGACAGGGGTCAATCAGCCCCAGCATTTT.

This rearrangement joins TRBV7-8 to TRBJ2-1, with 7 positions matching TRBD1. The germline V gene encodes CDR1 SGHVS and CDR2 FQNEAQ. V lost 2 bases to trimming and J lost 0 bases; unmatched junction nucleotides: 13. This CDR3 region has 19 residues. The CDR3 region is CASSLIMPPGQSSYNEQFF. CDR3 in DNA: TGTGCCAGCAGCTTAATTATGCCCCCGGGACAGAGCTCCTACAATGAGCAGTTCTTC.

This clonotype has a count of ten or more. The rearrangement links TRBV29-1 to TRBJ2-1, with D maybe TRBD1 (6 bases). V was clipped by 6 bases and J by 9 bases, with 12 bases between them. CDR3 length: 11 amino acids. CDR1 SQVTM and CDR2 ANQGSEA come from the germline V gene. CDR3 protein: CSVARGGEQFF. CDR3 DNA sequence: TGCAGCGTCGCGAGAGGGGGTGAGCAGTTCTTC.

This clonotype has just a few counts. The rearrangement links TRBV7-3 to TRBJ2-3, with 8 bases aligning to TRBD2. There are 14 residues in the CDR3. Trimming cost V 4 bases and J 6 bases; bases outside gene matches: 6. Germline CDR1 SGHTA, CDR2 FQGTGA. DNA of the CDR3: TGTGCCAGCAGCTCCACGGGGGGGGCGGATACGCAGTATTTT. Its protein product is CASSSTGGADTQYF.

The chain joins TRBV4-1 to TRBJ1-6; D gene ambiguous. The CDR3 is made up of 14 amino acids. Trimming pared 4 bases from V and 6 bases from J, leaving 10 bases between. CDR1 is MGHRA and CDR2 is YSYEKL in the germline V gene. CDR3 sequence reads: CASSPRASNSPLHF. CDR3 nucleotides: TGCGCCAGCAGCCCCCGGGCCTCTAATTCACCCCTCCACTTT.

The chain has TRBV4-1 and TRBJ2-1; TRBD1 or TRBD2 may be the D gene (5 bases each). Germline CDR1 is MGHRA and CDR2 is YSYEKL. With 4 bases removed from V and 3 bases from J, the gap between germline ends came to 13 bases. The CDR3 extends over 15 amino acids. In DNA, the CDR3 is TGCGCCAGCAGCCTACAGGAGGAATACTACAATGAGCAGTTCTTC. It codes for CASSLQEEYYNEQFF.

In its sample, this clonotype was seen once. V is TRBV12-3 or TRBV12-4 and J is TRBJ2-7; D tentatively reads TRBD1 or TRBD2 (5 bases each). CDR3 length: 13 amino acids. V was trimmed by 8 bases and J by 3 bases, leaving 14 bases between them. CDR3 in DNA: TGTGCCAGCGGTCCCGGGGCCTACTACGAGCAGTACTTC. It codes for CASGPGAYYEQYF.